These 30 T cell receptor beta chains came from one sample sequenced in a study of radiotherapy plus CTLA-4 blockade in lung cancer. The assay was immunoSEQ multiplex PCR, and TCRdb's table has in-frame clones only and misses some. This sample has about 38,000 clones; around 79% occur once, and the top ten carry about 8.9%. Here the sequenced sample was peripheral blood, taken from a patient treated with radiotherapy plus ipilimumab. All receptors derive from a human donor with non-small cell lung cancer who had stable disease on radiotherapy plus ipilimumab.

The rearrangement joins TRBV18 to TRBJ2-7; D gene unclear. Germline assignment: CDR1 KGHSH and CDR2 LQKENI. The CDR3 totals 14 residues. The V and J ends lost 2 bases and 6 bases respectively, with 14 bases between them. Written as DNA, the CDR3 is TGTGCCAGCTCACCAGGTGGGTTGATCAGCGAGCAGTACGTC. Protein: CASSPGGLISEQYV.

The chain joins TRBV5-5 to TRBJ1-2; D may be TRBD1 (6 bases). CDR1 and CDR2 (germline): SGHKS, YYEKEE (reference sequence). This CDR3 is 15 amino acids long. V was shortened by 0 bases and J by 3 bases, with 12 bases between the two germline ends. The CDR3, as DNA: TGTGCCAGCAGCTTGGTCGCGGCAGGGGACTATGGCTACACCTTC. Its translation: CASSLVAAGDYGYTF. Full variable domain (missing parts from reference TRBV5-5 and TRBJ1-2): DAGVTQSPTHLIKTRGQQVTLRCSPISGHKSVSWYQQVLGQGPQFIFQYYEKEERGRGNFPDRFSARQFPNYSSELNVNALLLGDSALYLCASSLVAAGDYGYTFGSGTRLTVV.

The CDR3 region has the DNA TGTGCCAGCAGGTTGACAGGGTCCTATGGCTACACCTTC. Translating it yields CASRLTGSYGYTF. The chain uses TRBV7-9 and TRBJ1-2, with 7 bases lining up with TRBD1. From germline, CDR1 is SEHNR and CDR2 FQNEAQ (reference sequence). V was clipped by 6 bases and J by 4 bases; unmatched bases: 5. This CDR3 is 13 amino acids long.

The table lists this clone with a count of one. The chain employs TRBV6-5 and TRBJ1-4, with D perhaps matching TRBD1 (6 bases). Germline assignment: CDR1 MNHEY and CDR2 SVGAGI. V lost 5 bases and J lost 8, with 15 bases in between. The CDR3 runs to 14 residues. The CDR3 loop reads CASSRGGLGEKLFF. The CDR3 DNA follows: TGTGCCAGCAGTCGGGGGGGGCTAGGAGAAAAACTGTTTTTT.

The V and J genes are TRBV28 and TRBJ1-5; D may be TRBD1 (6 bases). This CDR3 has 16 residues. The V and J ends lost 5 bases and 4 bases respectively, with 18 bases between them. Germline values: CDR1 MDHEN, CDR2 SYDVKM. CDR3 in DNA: TGTGCCAGCAGTGAAGACCCTACAGGGACTAATCAGCCCCAGCATTTT. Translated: CASSEDPTGTNQPQHF.

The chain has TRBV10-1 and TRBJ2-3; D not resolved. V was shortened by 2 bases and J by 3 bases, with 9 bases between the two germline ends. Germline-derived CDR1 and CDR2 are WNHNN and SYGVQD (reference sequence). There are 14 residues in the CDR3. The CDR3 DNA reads TGCGCCAGCAGTGAGGCAGTTAGTACAGATACGCAGTATTTT. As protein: CASSEAVSTDTQYF.

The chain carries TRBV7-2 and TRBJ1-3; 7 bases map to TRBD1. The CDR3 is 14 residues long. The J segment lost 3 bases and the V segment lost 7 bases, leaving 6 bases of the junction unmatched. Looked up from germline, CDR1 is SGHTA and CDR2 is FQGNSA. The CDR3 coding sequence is TGTGCCAGCATCCTGACAGGGAGTGGAAACACCATATATTTT. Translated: CASILTGSGNTIYF.

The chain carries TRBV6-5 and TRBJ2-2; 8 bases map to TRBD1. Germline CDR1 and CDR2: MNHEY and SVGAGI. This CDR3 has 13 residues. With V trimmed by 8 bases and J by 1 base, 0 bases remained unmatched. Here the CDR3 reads CASGQGNTGELFF. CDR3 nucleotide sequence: TGTGCCAGCGGACAGGGGAACACCGGGGAGCTGTTTTTT.

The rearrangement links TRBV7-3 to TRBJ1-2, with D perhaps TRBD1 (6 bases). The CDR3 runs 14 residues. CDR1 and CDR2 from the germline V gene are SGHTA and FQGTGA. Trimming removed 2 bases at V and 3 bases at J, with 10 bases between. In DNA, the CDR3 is TGTGCCAGCAGCTTAGCGGGGGCGGACTATGGCTACACCTTC. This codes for CASSLAGADYGYTF.

The CDR3 region is CASSLEQGTQPQHF. CDR3 coding DNA: TGTGCCAGCTCACTAGAACAGGGGACGCAGCCCCAGCATTTT. The rearrangement joins TRBV18 to TRBJ1-5, with TRBD1 matching 7 bases. The trim removed 4 bases at V and 7 bases at J, leaving 7 bases unmatched. CDR3 length: 14 amino acids. Per the germline V gene, CDR1 is KGHSH and CDR2 is LQKENI.

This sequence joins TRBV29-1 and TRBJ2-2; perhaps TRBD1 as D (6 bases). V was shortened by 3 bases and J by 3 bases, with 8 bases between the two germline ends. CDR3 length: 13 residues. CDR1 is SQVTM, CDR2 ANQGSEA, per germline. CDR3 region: CSVDRGYTGELFF. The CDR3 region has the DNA TGCAGCGTTGACAGGGGCTACACCGGGGAGCTGTTTTTT.

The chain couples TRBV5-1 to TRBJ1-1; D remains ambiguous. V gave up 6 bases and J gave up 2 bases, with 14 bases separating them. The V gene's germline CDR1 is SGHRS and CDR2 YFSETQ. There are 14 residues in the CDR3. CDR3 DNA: TGCGCCAGCATGGTAGGCGGGCTCAACACTGAAGCTTTCTTT. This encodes CASMVGGLNTEAFF. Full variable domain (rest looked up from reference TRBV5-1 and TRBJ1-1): KAGVTQTPRYLIKTRGQQVTLSCSPISGHRSVSWYQQTPGQGLQFLFEYFSETQRNKGNFPGRFSGRQFSNSRSEMNVSTLELGDSALYLCASMVGGLNTEAFFGQGTRLTVV.

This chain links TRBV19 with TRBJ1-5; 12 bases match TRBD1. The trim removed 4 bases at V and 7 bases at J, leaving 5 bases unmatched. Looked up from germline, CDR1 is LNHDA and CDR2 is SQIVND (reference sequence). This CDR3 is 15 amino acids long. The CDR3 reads CASSSGTGGGQPQHF. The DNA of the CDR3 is TGTGCCAGTAGTAGCGGGACAGGGGGCGGACAGCCCCAGCATTTT.

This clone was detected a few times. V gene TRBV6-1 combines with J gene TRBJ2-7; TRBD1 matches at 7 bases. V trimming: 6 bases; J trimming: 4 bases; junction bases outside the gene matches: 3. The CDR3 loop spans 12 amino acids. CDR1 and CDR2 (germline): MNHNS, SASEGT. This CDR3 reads CASRDRFYEQYV. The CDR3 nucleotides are TGTGCCAGCAGGGACAGGTTTTACGAGCAGTACGTC.

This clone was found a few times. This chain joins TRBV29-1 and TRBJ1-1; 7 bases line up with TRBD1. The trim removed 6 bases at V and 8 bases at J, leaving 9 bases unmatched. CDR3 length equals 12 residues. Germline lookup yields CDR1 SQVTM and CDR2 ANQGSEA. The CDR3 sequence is CSVAPGQIEAFF. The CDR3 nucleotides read TGCAGCGTCGCCCCGGGACAGATAGAAGCTTTCTTT.

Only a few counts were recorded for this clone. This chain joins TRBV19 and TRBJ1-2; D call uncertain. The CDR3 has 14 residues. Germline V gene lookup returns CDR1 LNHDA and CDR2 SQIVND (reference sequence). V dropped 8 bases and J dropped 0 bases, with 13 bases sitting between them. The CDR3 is CASHTGSPNYGYTF. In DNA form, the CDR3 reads TGTGCCAGTCACACGGGGTCCCCTAACTATGGCTACACCTTC. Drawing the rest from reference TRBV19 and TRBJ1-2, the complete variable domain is DGGITQSPKYLFRKEGQNVTLSCEQNLNHDAMYWYRQDPGQGLRLIYYSQIVNDFQKGDIAEGYSVSREKKESFPLTVTSAQKNPTAFYLCASHTGSPNYGYTFGSGTRLTVV.

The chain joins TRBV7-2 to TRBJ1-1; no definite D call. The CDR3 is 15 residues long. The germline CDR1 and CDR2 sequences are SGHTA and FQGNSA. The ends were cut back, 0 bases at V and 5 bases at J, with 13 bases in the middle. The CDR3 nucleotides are TGTGCCAGCAGCTTAGCCTGGGCCGGGAGGACTGAAGCTTTCTTT. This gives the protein CASSLAWAGRTEAFF.

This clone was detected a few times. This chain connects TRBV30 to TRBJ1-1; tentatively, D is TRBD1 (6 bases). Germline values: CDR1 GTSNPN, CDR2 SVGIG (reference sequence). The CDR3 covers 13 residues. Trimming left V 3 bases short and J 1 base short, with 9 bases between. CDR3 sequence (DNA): TGTGCCTGGAGCACAGGGCCGAACACTGAAGCTTTCTTT. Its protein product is CAWSTGPNTEAFF.

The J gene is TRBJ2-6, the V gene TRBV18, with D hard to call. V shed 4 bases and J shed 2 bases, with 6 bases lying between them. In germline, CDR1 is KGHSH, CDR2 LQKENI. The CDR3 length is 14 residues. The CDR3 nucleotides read TGTGCCAGCTCACGAGGACCTGGGGCCAACGTCCTGACTTTC. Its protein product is CASSRGPGANVLTF.

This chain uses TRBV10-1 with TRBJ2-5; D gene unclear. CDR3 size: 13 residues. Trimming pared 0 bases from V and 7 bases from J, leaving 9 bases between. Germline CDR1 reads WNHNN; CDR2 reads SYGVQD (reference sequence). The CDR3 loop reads CASSESALGTQYF. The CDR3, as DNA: TGCGCCAGCAGTGAGTCAGCCCTAGGGACCCAGTACTTC.

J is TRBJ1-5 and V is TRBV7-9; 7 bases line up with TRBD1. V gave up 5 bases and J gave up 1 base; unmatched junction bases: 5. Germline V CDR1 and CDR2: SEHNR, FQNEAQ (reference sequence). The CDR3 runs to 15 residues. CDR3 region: CASSPMTGSNQPQHF. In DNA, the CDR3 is TGTGCCAGCAGCCCTATGACAGGGAGCAATCAGCCCCAGCATTTT.

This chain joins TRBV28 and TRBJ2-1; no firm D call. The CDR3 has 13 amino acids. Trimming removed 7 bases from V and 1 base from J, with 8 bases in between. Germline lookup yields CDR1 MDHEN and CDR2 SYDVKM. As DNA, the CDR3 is TGTGCCAGCATTGGCCAGTCCTACAATGAGCAGTTCTTC. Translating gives CASIGQSYNEQFF.

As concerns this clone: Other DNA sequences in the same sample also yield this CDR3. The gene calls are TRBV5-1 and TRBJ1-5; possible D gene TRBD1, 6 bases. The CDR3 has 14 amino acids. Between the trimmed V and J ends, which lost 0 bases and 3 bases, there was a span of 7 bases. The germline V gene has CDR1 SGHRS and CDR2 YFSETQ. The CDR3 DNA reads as TGCGCCAGCAGCTTGGGGACAGACAATCAGCCCCAGCATTTT. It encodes CASSLGTDNQPQHF.

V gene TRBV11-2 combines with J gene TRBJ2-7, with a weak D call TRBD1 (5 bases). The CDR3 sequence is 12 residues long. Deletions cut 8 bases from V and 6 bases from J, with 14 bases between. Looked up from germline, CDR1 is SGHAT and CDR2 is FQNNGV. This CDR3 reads CASGRVGFEQYV. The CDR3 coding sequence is TGTGCCAGCGGCAGGGTAGGGTTCGAGCAGTACGTC.

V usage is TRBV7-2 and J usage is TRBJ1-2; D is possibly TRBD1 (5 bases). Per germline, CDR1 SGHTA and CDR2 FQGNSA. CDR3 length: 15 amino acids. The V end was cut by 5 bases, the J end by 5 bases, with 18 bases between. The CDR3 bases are TGTGCCAGCAGCAGATACCGGGACGGATTATATGGCTACACCTTC. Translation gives CASSRYRDGLYGYTF.

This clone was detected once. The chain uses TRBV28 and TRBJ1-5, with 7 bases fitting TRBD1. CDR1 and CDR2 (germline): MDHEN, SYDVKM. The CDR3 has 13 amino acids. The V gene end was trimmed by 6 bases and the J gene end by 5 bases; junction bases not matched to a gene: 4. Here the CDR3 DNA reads TGTGCCAGCAGCGTGACAGGGCATCAGCCCCAGCATTTT. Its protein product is CASSVTGHQPQHF.

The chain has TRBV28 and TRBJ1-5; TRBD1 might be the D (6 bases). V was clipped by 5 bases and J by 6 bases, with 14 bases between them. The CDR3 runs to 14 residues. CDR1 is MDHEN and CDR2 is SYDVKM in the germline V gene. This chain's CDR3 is CASSPPGVAQPQHF. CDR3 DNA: TGTGCCAGCAGTCCCCCAGGGGTTGCTCAGCCCCAGCATTTT.

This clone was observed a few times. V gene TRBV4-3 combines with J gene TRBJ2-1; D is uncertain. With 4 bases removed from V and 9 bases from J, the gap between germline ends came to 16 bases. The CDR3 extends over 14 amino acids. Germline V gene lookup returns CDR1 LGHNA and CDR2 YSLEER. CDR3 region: CASSPRRGAVEQFF. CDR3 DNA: TGCGCCAGCAGCCCGAGGAGAGGAGCAGTTGAGCAGTTCTTC.

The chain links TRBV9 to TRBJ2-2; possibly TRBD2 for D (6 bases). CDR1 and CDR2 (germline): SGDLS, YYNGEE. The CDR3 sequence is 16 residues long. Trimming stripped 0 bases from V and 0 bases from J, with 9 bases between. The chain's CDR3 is CASSVGGGANTGELFF. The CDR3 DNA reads TGTGCCAGCAGCGTAGGTGGAGGGGCGAACACCGGGGAGCTGTTTTTT.

CDR3 region: CASSFSGIRTTKLFF. CDR3 bases: TGTGCCAGCAGCTTTTCTGGGATTAGAACAACCAAACTGTTTTTT. This chain joins TRBV5-4 and TRBJ1-4; D gene unclear. Trimming shortened V by 2 bases and J by 11 bases, and 19 bases separated the two germline ends. This CDR3 is 15 amino acids long. The germline V gene has CDR1 SGHNT and CDR2 YYREEE (reference sequence).